The T cell receptor beta chain under discussion was sequenced for a study of T-cell memory formation after mild COVID-19. Whole-study results and caveats: Prior to infection, memory already included some responding clones, suggesting cross-reactive memory joined. CM and EM subsets held most contracting CD4+ clones; EMRA held CD8+ ones.

This clonotype was detected only a few times. Its cognate antigen is unknown. TCRdb reprocessed the 5' RACE reads via MiXCR and lists one record per CDR3 protein. The table records about 540,000 distinct CDR3 sequences, roughly 20% of them present only once. The CDR3 is made up of 11 amino acids. Germline loops: CDR1 SGHDN, CDR2 FVKESK. V lost 2 bases and J lost 10, with 9 bases in between. The receptor was isolated from an adult woman who had mild COVID-19 (a few samples of this study predate the infection). Cell type and time point are not known. Input material: PBMCs or a T cell subset sorted from them (not recorded which). This chain links TRBV14 with TRBJ2-7; D unresolved. This CDR3 reads CASSQRYQQYF. The CDR3 nucleotides read TGTGCCAGCAGCCAACGTTACCAACAGTACTTC. Full variable domain (remainder filled in from reference TRBV14 and TRBJ2-7): EAGVTQFPSHSVIEKGQTVTLRCDPISGHDNLYWYRRVMGKEIKFLLHFVKESKQDESGMPNNRFLAERTGGTYSTLKVQPAELEDSGVYFCASSQRYQQYFGPGTRLTVT.